Following are 20 T cell receptor beta chains from one sample sequenced in a study of blood T cell repertoires in COVID-19. Measured with immunoSEQ multiplex PCR; TCRdb has only the in-frame clones, and not every one. The sample gives fewer than 200,000 clones, just over 85% of which show up once; roughly 9% is in the top ten. Sequencing was carried out using PBMCs or T cells enriched from blood (not recorded which). All receptors derive from a woman in her late teens or twenties who had recovered from COVID-19.

The chain is built from TRBV6-5 and TRBJ1-5; D remains unclear. This CDR3 spans 15 amino acids. V was cut by 6 bases and J by 6 bases, with 18 bases left in between. CDR1 and CDR2 from the germline V gene are MNHEY and SVGAGI. The CDR3 loop reads CASRRTAAGGQPQHF. The CDR3 nucleotides read TGTGCCAGCAGACGGACGGCCGCGGGTGGTCAGCCCCAGCATTTT.

The rearrangement joins TRBV4-1 to TRBJ2-1; tentative D call: TRBD2 (5 bases). The CDR3 is 14 residues long. V dropped 4 bases and J dropped 10 bases, with 17 bases sitting between them. In germline, CDR1 is MGHRA, CDR2 YSYEKL. The chain's CDR3 is CASSPYLDGKEQFF. CDR3 nucleotide sequence: TGCGCCAGCAGCCCTTACCTGGACGGGAAAGAGCAGTTCTTC.

This clone has just a few counts. The chain joins TRBV5-6 to TRBJ2-5; 7 positions agree with TRBD2. CDR1 SGHDT and CDR2 YYEEEE come from the germline V gene. V trimming: 1 base; J trimming: 2 bases; junction bases outside the gene matches: 8. The CDR3 is made up of 16 amino acids. In DNA, the CDR3 is TGTGCCAGCAGCTTGAAAGGGCTAGCGGTACAAGAGACCCAGTACTTC. Protein product: CASSLKGLAVQETQYF.

This clone was detected once. The rearrangement joins TRBV3-1 (or the pseudogene TRBV3-2) to TRBJ1-6, with 9 nucleotides matching TRBD1. The CDR3 covers 14 residues. The V gene's germline CDR1 is LGHDT and CDR2 YNNKEL (reference sequence). Trimming took 5 bases from V and 13 from J; bases not matched to a gene: 9. CDR3 sequence: CASSKGQGKVPLHF. The CDR3 coding sequence is TGTGCCAGCAGCAAAGGACAGGGGAAGGTCCCCCTCCACTTT.

The chain links TRBV7-8 to TRBJ2-1; tentative D call: TRBD1 (5 bases). The germline V gene has CDR1 SGHVS and CDR2 FQNEAQ. V lost 5 bases, J lost 3 bases, and 23 bases lay in between. CDR3 length: 18 amino acids. For the CDR3, the DNA is TGTGCCAGCAGCCATGATTTGGAATACAGGAGAAGCTACAATGAGCAGTTCTTC. Its translation: CASSHDLEYRRSYNEQFF.

The rearrangement links TRBV6-5 to TRBJ2-7; TRBD1 matches at 8 bases. The germline V gene encodes CDR1 MNHEY and CDR2 SVGAGI. CDR3 length: 15 residues. Unmatched junction bases numbered 7, after V lost 0 bases and J lost 6 bases. CDR3 nucleotide sequence: TGTGCCAGCAGTTACTCCGACAGGGGAGGAGGCGAGCAGTACTTC. Residues: CASSYSDRGGGEQYF.

V gene TRBV4-1 combines with J gene TRBJ1-1, with 7 positions matching TRBD1. The CDR3 has 15 residues. CDR1 is MGHRA and CDR2 is YSYEKL in the germline V gene. V shed 3 bases, J shed 1 base, and the junction held 5 bases outside the gene matches. CDR3 residues: CASSHERQGNTEAFF. The CDR3 nucleotides read TGCGCCAGCAGCCACGAAAGACAGGGGAACACTGAAGCTTTCTTT.

The chain couples TRBV10-3 to TRBJ2-1, with 9 bases that match TRBD2. The CDR3 totals 16 residues. V lost 7 bases and J lost 0; bases outside the gene matches: 7. Germline CDR1 ENHRY, CDR2 SYGVKD. The CDR3 coding sequence is TGTGCCATCATGGATAGCGGGGGATACTCCTACAATGAGCAGTTCTTC. Translating it yields CAIMDSGGYSYNEQFF.

The chain joins TRBV10-3 to TRBJ1-6; TRBD1 aligns across 8 bases. The CDR3 is 15 amino acids. Trimming cost V 7 bases and J 9 bases; bases outside gene matches: 11. Looked up from germline, CDR1 is ENHRY and CDR2 is SYGVKD. The CDR3 loop reads CAITKDREQSSPLHF. CDR3 nucleotides: TGTGCCATCACCAAGGACAGGGAACAGAGTTCACCCCTCCACTTT.

This rearrangement joins TRBV27 to TRBJ1-6; TRBD1 aligns across 11 bases. Germline lookup yields CDR1 MNHEY and CDR2 SMNVEV (reference sequence). V was clipped by 5 bases and J by 8 bases; unmatched bases: 5. This CDR3 region has 15 residues. This chain's CDR3 is CASSPGTGGDSPLHF. The CDR3 region has the DNA TGTGCCAGCAGTCCAGGGACAGGGGGTGATTCACCCCTCCACTTT.

This chain joins TRBV6-5 and TRBJ2-2; D gene ambiguous. Trimming stripped 4 bases from V and 6 bases from J, with 3 bases between. This CDR3 contains 11 residues. Looked up from germline, CDR1 is MNHEY and CDR2 is SVGAGI. The CDR3, as DNA: TGTGCCAGCAGTTCTCCCGGGGAGCTGTTTTTT. Translated, it gives CASSSPGELFF.

V gene TRBV5-6 combines with J gene TRBJ2-7; weak D call: TRBD2 (6 bases). CDR1 and CDR2 from the germline V gene are SGHDT and YYEEEE. V lost 2 bases and J 5 bases, leaving 11 bases between the germline ends. The CDR3 contains 13 residues. Here the CDR3 DNA reads TGTGCCAGCAGCTTAGGGGAGGAAAACGAGCAGTACTTC. The encoded protein is CASSLGEENEQYF.

This chain uses TRBV18 with TRBJ2-7, with a tentative D call TRBD2 (6 bases). With 2 bases removed from V and 1 base from J, the gap between germline ends came to 6 bases. The CDR3 covers 13 residues. Germline lookup yields CDR1 KGHSH and CDR2 LQKENI. CDR3 coding DNA: TGTGCCAGCTCACCAGGGACTTCCTACGAGCAGTACTTC. This encodes CASSPGTSYEQYF.

V gene TRBV7-8 combines with J gene TRBJ1-5, with D unresolved. Germline V gene data show CDR1 as SGHVS and CDR2 as FQNEAQ. The CDR3 is 13 amino acids. V was trimmed by 1 base and J by 5 bases, leaving 6 bases between them. The CDR3 region has the DNA TGTGCCAGCAGCTTAGAGAGTGATCAGCCCCAGCATTTT. This gives the protein CASSLESDQPQHF.

The gene calls are TRBV7-6 and TRBJ1-3; TRBD1 might be the D (5 bases). The V and J ends lost 2 bases and 0 bases respectively, with 20 bases between them. CDR3 length: 19 amino acids. Germline CDR1 reads SGHVS; CDR2 reads FNYEAQ. The CDR3 reads CASSLFKSGGRGSGNTIYF. Written as DNA, the CDR3 is TGTGCCAGCAGCTTATTTAAGTCAGGTGGTAGGGGCTCTGGAAACACCATATATTTT.

This chain joins TRBV19 and TRBJ1-1; maybe TRBD1 (6 bases). This CDR3 spans 14 amino acids. V lost 3 bases and J lost 3, with 11 bases in between. Germline CDR1 LNHDA, CDR2 SQIVND (reference sequence). CDR3 DNA sequence: TGTGCCAGTAGTATTTACAGGGTGGACACTGAAGCTTTCTTT. Its protein is CASSIYRVDTEAFF.

V and J are TRBV6-1 and TRBJ1-5; no firm D call. V gave up 1 base and J gave up 7 bases, with 5 bases separating them. From germline, CDR1 is MNHNS and CDR2 SASEGT. The CDR3 totals 12 residues. In DNA form, the CDR3 reads TGTGCCAGCAGTGAAGTTCAACAGCCCCAGCATTTT. Amino acids: CASSEVQQPQHF.

The chain is built from TRBV6-5 and TRBJ1-3, with D perhaps matching TRBD1 (6 bases). The V and J ends lost 7 bases and 2 bases respectively, with 12 bases between them. This CDR3 contains 14 residues. Germline values: CDR1 MNHEY, CDR2 SVGAGI. CDR3 coding DNA: TGTGCCAGCACCCAGGGGACCGCTGGAAACACCATATATTTT. This codes for CASTQGTAGNTIYF.

The rearrangement links TRBV28 to TRBJ2-7; 8 bases align to TRBD2. The junction had 12 bases not matched to a gene; V was cut back by 6 bases and J by 5 bases. Germline lookup yields CDR1 MDHEN and CDR2 SYDVKM. CDR3 length: 15 amino acids. CDR3 bases: TGTGCCAGCAGCTTCTTAGCGGGGCAGGGGCACGAGCAGTACTTC. Protein product: CASSFLAGQGHEQYF.

This chain links TRBV28 with TRBJ2-7; the D is unclear. CDR1 and CDR2 from the germline V gene are MDHEN and SYDVKM. The CDR3 totals 12 residues. V was clipped by 7 bases and J by 3 bases, with 10 bases between them. In DNA, the CDR3 is TGTGCCAGCACAGATTTAATCTACGAGCAGTACTTC. Residues: CASTDLIYEQYF.